The 28 T cell receptor beta chains below were found in one sample sequenced in a study of control samples from healthy donors and cancer patients. Only in-frame clones appear in the TCRdb table, and some are missing; sequencing was by immunoSEQ multiplex PCR. The sample carries 350,000 to 450,000 clones, around 90% recorded once. The source material was PBMCs. These receptor sequences come from a man aged 35 to 55 with head and neck cancer.

The chain has TRBV7-9 and TRBJ2-2, with TRBD1 as a possible D gene (7 bases). V lost 4 bases to trimming and J lost 6 bases, with 15 bases between them. The CDR3 has 15 amino acids. The germline gives CDR1 SEHNR, CDR2 FQNEAQ (reference sequence). The CDR3 reads CASSSRGEHPGELFF. The CDR3 DNA reads as TGTGCCAGCAGCTCCAGGGGGGAGCATCCCGGGGAGCTGTTTTTT.

The rearrangement links TRBV7-2 to TRBJ1-1, with 7 bases fitting TRBD1. The length of the CDR3 is 16 residues. After removal of 1 base from V and 1 base from J, the junction contained 6 bases not matched to a gene. The germline V gene has CDR1 SGHTA and CDR2 FQGNSA. The CDR3 here is CASSLGWTGRNTEAFF. In DNA, the CDR3 is TGTGCCAGCAGCTTAGGATGGACAGGCAGGAACACTGAAGCTTTCTTT.

This clone came up once. This sequence joins TRBV5-1 and TRBJ1-2; 7 bases match TRBD1. The CDR3 has 11 amino acids. CDR1 and CDR2 (germline): SGHRS, YFSETQ. The J segment lost 4 bases and the V segment lost 7 bases, leaving 1 base of the junction unmatched. CDR3 sequence: CASRDSYGYTF. CDR3 nucleotide sequence: TGCGCCAGCCGGGACAGCTATGGCTACACCTTC.

This chain links TRBV7-9 with TRBJ1-2, with TRBD1 matching 8 bases. Germline trimming cut 5 bases from V and 7 bases from J; bases unmatched to any gene: 12. CDR3 length equals 15 residues. In germline, CDR1 is SEHNR, CDR2 FQNEAQ (reference sequence). CDR3 nucleotides: TGTGCCAGCAGCCCCCGGGACAGGTGGCGAGGTGGCTACACCTTC. Its protein product is CASSPRDRWRGGYTF.

The chain is built from TRBV5-1 and TRBJ1-2; no clear D. The V and J ends lost 0 bases and 4 bases respectively, with 13 bases between them. The V gene's germline CDR1 is SGHRS and CDR2 YFSETQ. This CDR3 region has 15 residues. CDR3 protein: CASSLGPSDFYGYTF. CDR3 DNA sequence: TGCGCCAGCAGCTTGGGGCCCTCGGACTTCTATGGCTACACCTTC.

V usage is TRBV27 and J usage is TRBJ2-5; D might be TRBD2 (6 bases). The CDR3 length is 12 residues. V gave up 3 bases and J gave up 5 bases, with 7 bases separating them. Germline V gene sequence: CDR1 MNHEY, CDR2 SMNVEV (reference sequence). The CDR3 spells CASSLAGETQYF. In nucleotides, the CDR3 is TGTGCCAGCAGTTTGGCGGGGGAGACCCAGTACTTC.

This clone has just a few counts. This chain uses TRBV29-1 with TRBJ1-1; no clear D gene. There are 13 residues in the CDR3. The V and J ends lost 4 bases and 6 bases respectively, with 15 bases between them. Germline V gives CDR1 SQVTM, CDR2 ANQGSEA. Written as DNA, the CDR3 is TGCAGCGTTGGGGCAGACCTGATTGCTGAAGCTTTCTTT. Protein sequence: CSVGADLIAEAFF.

The chain couples TRBV5-1 to TRBJ2-5, with a tentative D call TRBD2 (5 bases). This CDR3 comprises 16 residues. Trimming left V 2 bases short and J 2 bases short, with 16 bases between. CDR1 SGHRS and CDR2 YFSETQ come from the germline V gene. CDR3 bases: TGCGCCAGCAGCTTCTCTTTTGCGGGCCTACAAGAGACCCAGTACTTC. Translating it yields CASSFSFAGLQETQYF.

This sequence joins TRBV13 and TRBJ2-7; D is uncertain. Germline V gene lookup returns CDR1 PRHDT and CDR2 FYEKMQ (reference sequence). V gave up 0 bases and J gave up 1 base, with 7 bases separating them. The CDR3 is 14 amino acids. The CDR3 is CASSLGDGSYEQYF. CDR3 DNA: TGTGCCAGCAGCTTAGGTGACGGATCCTACGAGCAGTACTTC.

The chain uses TRBV28 and TRBJ1-3; D is uncertain. Germline V gene lookup returns CDR1 MDHEN and CDR2 SYDVKM. The V end lost 9 bases, the J end lost 0 bases, and 15 bases lay between the germline ends. The CDR3 spans 15 residues. This chain's CDR3 is CASTPAGSSGNTIYF. CDR3 coding DNA: TGTGCCAGTACCCCAGCCGGCTCCTCTGGAAACACCATATATTTT.

The genes are TRBV19 and TRBJ2-7; D gene unclear. Between the trimmed V and J ends, which lost 3 bases and 3 bases, there was a span of 9 bases. The CDR3 has 13 amino acids. Per germline, CDR1 LNHDA and CDR2 SQIVND (reference sequence). CDR3 in amino acids: CASSIGQVYEQYF. DNA of the CDR3: TGTGCCAGTAGTATTGGGCAGGTCTACGAGCAGTACTTC.

This sequence joins TRBV28 and TRBJ1-5; D is unclear. Germline values: CDR1 MDHEN, CDR2 SYDVKM. Between the trimmed V and J ends, which lost 3 bases and 4 bases, there was a span of 13 bases. The CDR3 loop spans 15 amino acids. The CDR3 protein is CASSLETALNQPQHF. DNA for the CDR3: TGTGCCAGCAGTTTGGAAACAGCTTTGAATCAGCCCCAGCATTTT.

V is TRBV15 and J is TRBJ2-2; D might be TRBD1 or TRBD2, each matching 6 bases. Germline CDR1 LNHNV, CDR2 YYDKDF (reference sequence). The V gene lost 1 base and the J gene lost 1 base, with 10 bases spanning the gap. The CDR3 loop spans 16 amino acids. The CDR3 bases are TGTGCCACCAGCAGAGGAGGGGGGCAGAACACCGGGGAGCTGTTTTTT. This gives the protein CATSRGGGQNTGELFF.

This sequence joins TRBV4-3 and TRBJ2-2, with 8 nucleotides matching TRBD2. Trimming cost V 0 bases and J 7 bases; bases outside gene matches: 7. The CDR3 is 16 amino acids. From germline, CDR1 is LGHNA and CDR2 YSLEER. The chain's CDR3 is CASSQEGSGDGGELFF. The CDR3 DNA reads TGCGCCAGCAGCCAAGAGGGTAGCGGGGATGGCGGGGAGCTGTTTTTT.

The chain has TRBV7-9 and TRBJ1-2, with 10 bases matching TRBD1. Looked up from germline, CDR1 is SEHNR and CDR2 is FQNEAQ (reference sequence). After removal of 6 bases from V and 4 bases from J, the junction contained 5 bases not matched to a gene. This CDR3 spans 14 amino acids. The CDR3 here is CASSPTGGAYGYTF. CDR3 coding DNA: TGTGCCAGCAGTCCGACAGGGGGCGCCTATGGCTACACCTTC. The full variable domain, completed using reference TRBV7-9 and TRBJ1-2, is DTGVSQNPRHKITKRGQNVTFRCDPISEHNRLYWYRQTLGQGPEFLTYFQNEAQLEKSRLLSDRFSAERPKGSFSTLEIQRTEQGDSAMYLCASSPTGGAYGYTFGSGTRLTVV.

The chain joins TRBV5-8 to TRBJ2-5, with 14 nucleotides matching TRBD2. Germline V gene data show CDR1 as SGHTS and CDR2 as YDEGEE. The ends lost 0 bases at V and 2 bases at J; junction bases unmatched: 3. There are 17 residues in the CDR3. CDR3 in amino acids: CASSLGLAGGIQETQYF. The CDR3 bases are TGTGCCAGCAGCTTGGGACTAGCGGGGGGGATACAAGAGACCCAGTACTTC.

For the CDR3, the DNA is TGTGCCATCAGTGGACAGGGTCGAGACTATGGCTACACCTTC. It encodes CAISGQGRDYGYTF. The chain couples TRBV10-3 to TRBJ1-2; 7 bases agree with TRBD1. After removal of 4 bases from V and 3 bases from J, the junction contained 5 bases not matched to a gene. The CDR3 contains 14 residues. The V gene's germline CDR1 is ENHRY and CDR2 SYGVKD.

The rearrangement uses TRBV27 and TRBJ1-1; TRBD1 matches at 8 bases. The CDR3 consists of 13 residues. V lost 3 bases and J lost 12; bases outside the gene matches: 9. CDR1 MNHEY and CDR2 SMNVEV come from the germline V gene (reference sequence). CDR3 region: CASSFHDRGRSFF. CDR3 coding DNA: TGTGCCAGCAGTTTCCATGACAGGGGCCGGTCTTTCTTT.

The genes are TRBV19 and TRBJ1-5; 9 nucleotides match TRBD1. The CDR3 extends over 16 amino acids. The trim removed 5 bases at V and 3 bases at J, leaving 8 bases unmatched. From germline, CDR1 is LNHDA and CDR2 SQIVND (reference sequence). The CDR3 nucleotides read TGTGCCAGTAGTTATGGCGGACAGGGGAACAATCAGCCCCAGCATTTT. The encoded protein is CASSYGGQGNNQPQHF.

In its sample, this clone was seen once. The genes are TRBV30 and TRBJ2-1, with D perhaps matching TRBD2 (6 bases). The CDR3 runs to 16 residues. Germline V lookup: CDR1 GTSNPN, CDR2 SVGIG (reference sequence). Trimming cost V 4 bases and J 9 bases, with 25 bases left between them. Here the CDR3 reads CAWNPASAHRVGEQFF. For the CDR3, the DNA is TGTGCCTGGAATCCCGCTAGCGCCCACCGGGTAGGTGAGCAGTTCTTC.

In DNA, the CDR3 is TGTGCCAGCAGCCAAGCGGGGCAGGAGACCCAGTACTTC. Its protein is CASSQAGQETQYF. The rearrangement joins TRBV3-1 (or the pseudogene TRBV3-2) to TRBJ2-5; D tentatively reads TRBD1 or TRBD2 (5 bases each). V lost 1 base, J lost 5 bases, and 8 bases lay in between. The CDR3 has 13 residues. CDR1 and CDR2 (germline): LGHDT, YNNKEL (reference sequence).

J is TRBJ2-5 and V is TRBV10-1; no definite D call. The CDR3 has 14 residues. CDR1 and CDR2 from the germline V gene are WNHNN and SYGVQD (reference sequence). The ends were cut back, 2 bases at V and 2 bases at J, with 9 bases in the middle. CDR3: CASSENVLQETQYF. CDR3 bases: TGCGCCAGCAGTGAGAACGTACTACAAGAGACCCAGTACTTC.

The CDR3 reads CASSYSPWSNQPQHF. CDR3 coding DNA: TGTGCCAGCAGTTACTCCCCATGGAGCAATCAGCCCCAGCATTTT. J is TRBJ1-5 and V is TRBV6-6; D gene ambiguous. The CDR3 sequence is 15 residues long. V lost 0 bases and J lost 1, with 7 bases in between. Germline V gene data show CDR1 as MNHNY and CDR2 as SVGAGI (reference sequence).

This chain uses TRBV7-9 with TRBJ1-1; D not resolved. Germline-derived CDR1 and CDR2 are SEHNR and FQNEAQ (reference sequence). V dropped 5 bases and J dropped 2 bases, with 3 bases sitting between them. This CDR3 is built from 11 residues. CDR3 protein: CASSDNTEAFF. DNA of the CDR3: TGTGCCAGCAGCGATAACACTGAAGCTTTCTTT.

The chain links TRBV19 to TRBJ2-7; D gene unclear. The V gene lost 6 bases and the J gene lost 6 bases, with 21 bases spanning the gap. The CDR3 sequence is 15 residues long. The germline CDR1 and CDR2 sequences are LNHDA and SQIVND (reference sequence). The CDR3 nucleotides read TGTGCCAGTAGCATCACAAACGACGGATACGGCGAGCAGTACTTC. It is translated as CASSITNDGYGEQYF.

The chain recombines TRBV6-6 with TRBJ2-7; TRBD1 aligns across 9 bases. Germline V lookup: CDR1 MNHNY, CDR2 SVGAGI (reference sequence). The V gene end was trimmed by 5 bases and the J gene end by 7 bases; junction bases not matched to a gene: 12. CDR3 length equals 15 residues. The CDR3 DNA reads TGTGCCAGCAGTCGCCGGGACAGGGATATGGGGGAGCAGTACTTC. Translating gives CASSRRDRDMGEQYF.

The chain carries TRBV6-4 and TRBJ2-1; 9 nucleotides line up with TRBD1. From germline, CDR1 is MRHNA and CDR2 SNTAGT. The CDR3 is 19 residues long. The V and J ends lost 4 bases and 0 bases, in that order; junction bases with no gene match: 13. CDR3: CASSAVPGQGLPSYNEQFF. In DNA, the CDR3 is TGTGCCAGCAGTGCCGTCCCGGGACAGGGACTACCCTCCTACAATGAGCAGTTCTTC.

This rearrangement joins TRBV12-3 or TRBV12-4 to TRBJ1-1; D ambiguous. The CDR3 consists of 13 residues. V was shortened by 6 bases and J by 5 bases, with 13 bases between the two germline ends. In DNA, the CDR3 is TGTGCCAGCAGCCACGACACCCGGACTGAAGCTTTCTTT. The encoded protein is CASSHDTRTEAFF.